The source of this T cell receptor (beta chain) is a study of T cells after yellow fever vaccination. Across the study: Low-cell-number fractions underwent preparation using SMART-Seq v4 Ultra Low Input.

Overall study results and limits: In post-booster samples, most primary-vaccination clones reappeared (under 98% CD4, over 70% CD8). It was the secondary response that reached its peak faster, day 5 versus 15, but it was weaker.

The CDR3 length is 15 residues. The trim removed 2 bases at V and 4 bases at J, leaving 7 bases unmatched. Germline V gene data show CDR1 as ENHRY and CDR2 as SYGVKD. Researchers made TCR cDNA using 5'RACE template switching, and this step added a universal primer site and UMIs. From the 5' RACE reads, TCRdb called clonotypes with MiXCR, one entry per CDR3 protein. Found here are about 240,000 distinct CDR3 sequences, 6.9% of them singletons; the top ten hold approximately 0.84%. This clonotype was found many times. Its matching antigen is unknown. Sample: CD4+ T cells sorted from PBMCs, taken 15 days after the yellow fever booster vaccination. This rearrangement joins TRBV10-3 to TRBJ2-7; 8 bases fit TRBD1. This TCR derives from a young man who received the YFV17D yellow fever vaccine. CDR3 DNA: TGTGCCATCAGTGAGCCGGACAGGGCGGGGTACGAGCAGTACTTC. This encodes CAISEPDRAGYEQYF.